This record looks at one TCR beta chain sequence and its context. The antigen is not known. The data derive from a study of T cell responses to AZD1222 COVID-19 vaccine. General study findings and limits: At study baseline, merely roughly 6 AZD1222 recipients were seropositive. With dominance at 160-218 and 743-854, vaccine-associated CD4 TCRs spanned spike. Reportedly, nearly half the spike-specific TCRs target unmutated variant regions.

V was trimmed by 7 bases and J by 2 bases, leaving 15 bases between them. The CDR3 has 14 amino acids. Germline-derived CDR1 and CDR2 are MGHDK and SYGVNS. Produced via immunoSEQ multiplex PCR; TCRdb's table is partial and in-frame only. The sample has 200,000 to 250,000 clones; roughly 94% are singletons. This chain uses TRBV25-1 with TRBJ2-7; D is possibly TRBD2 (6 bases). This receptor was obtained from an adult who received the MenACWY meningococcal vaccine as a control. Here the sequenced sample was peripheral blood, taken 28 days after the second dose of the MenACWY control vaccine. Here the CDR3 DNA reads TGTGCCAGCAAACCGCGGGGTAGCCCCTACGAGCAGTACTTC. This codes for CASKPRGSPYEQYF.